The TCR beta chain under discussion was sequenced for a study of post-analysis software for immune sequencing data. At the level of the study: There were relapsing-remitting, secondary progressive and progressive-relapsing multiple sclerosis among the disease courses included. Findings and limits, study-wide: Controls showed significantly higher normalized Chao1 diversity than did multiple sclerosis patients. Patients used about 5 TRBV segments, including TRBV5-6, TRBV5-1 and TRBV20-1, more often than controls. F-measure co-clustering was strong for batch-matched samples.

Germline CDR1 reads SGHAT; CDR2 reads FQNNGV. The CDR3 has 13 residues. Trimming cost V 4 bases and J 6 bases, with 10 bases left between them. TCR beta libraries were prepared from cDNA with unique molecular identifiers. The T cell input of about 0.85 to 10 million gave roughly 460,000 cDNA molecules. From the PCR reads, TCRdb called clonotypes with MiXCR, one entry per CDR3 protein. Of approximately 730,000 distinct CDR3 sequences listed, just under 30% are singletons. Concerning this clonotype itself: What it binds is unknown.

The gene calls are TRBV11-2 and TRBJ2-1; weak D call: TRBD1 (6 bases). The TCR originated in a girl aged 5 to 17 with multiple sclerosis. Sequences were obtained from blood. CDR3 in DNA: TGTGCCAGCAGCTGGGCGACAGGCAATGAGCAGTTCTTC. Residues: CASSWATGNEQFF.